This T cell receptor (beta chain) was observed in a study of blood T cell repertoires in COVID-19. Study-wide background: The United States, Italy and Spain provided the acute and convalescent COVID-19 samples.

This table comes from immunoSEQ multiplex PCR, and its TCRdb copy is limited to in-frame clones, with some not included. The table shows 70,000 to 95,000 clones, with about 79% occurring only once. The sequenced sample was peripheral blood. The receptor was isolated from a woman aged 50 to 60 with acute or convalescent COVID-19.

DNA of the CDR3: TGTGCCAGCAGCTTAGACCCCTCGACAGCCAATCAGCCCCAGCATTTT. Its protein product is CASSLDPSTANQPQHF. The V call is TRBV7-2, the J call TRBJ1-5; a possible D gene is TRBD1 (5 bases). Per the germline V gene, CDR1 is SGHTA and CDR2 is FQGNSA. Between the trimmed V and J ends, which lost 1 base and 3 bases, there was a span of 13 bases. CDR3 size: 16 residues.